What follows are 24 T cell receptor beta chains derived from one specimen sequenced in a study of Graves' ophthalmopathy and Graves' hyperthyroidism. Amplified TCR beta CDR3 regions were obtained using RNA transcripts as template. The first round was an RT-PCR with HTBI primers, and the second round was a multiplex PCR. From the multiplex PCR reads, TCRdb called clonotypes with MiXCR, one entry per CDR3 protein. The table lists 600,000 to 950,000 distinct CDR3 sequences, roughly 40% of them singletons. The sequenced sample was peripheral blood. The receptors originated from an adult man with Graves' ophthalmopathy.

This clonotype was counted at least ten times. Here the CDR3 reads CASSLVSGVTNTEAFF. The CDR3 DNA is TGTGCCAGCAGCTTGGTGTCCGGGGTGACGAACACTGAAGCTTTCTTT. The rearrangement links TRBV5-6 to TRBJ1-1; D is unresolved. The CDR3 contains 16 residues. Germline values: CDR1 SGHDT, CDR2 YYEEEE. V lost 0 bases and J lost 1, with 13 bases in between.

As regards this clonotype: As the CDR3 is not closed by the conserved phenylalanine or tryptophan, this likely results from a read error. The chain carries TRBV7-9 and TRBJ2-5; D is possibly TRBD2 (6 bases). Between the trimmed V and J ends, which lost 1 base and 2 bases, there was a span of 17 bases. This CDR3 region has 17 residues. The germline gives CDR1 SEHNR, CDR2 FQNEAQ (reference sequence). The CDR3 sequence: CASSLEGALAAQETQYY. The CDR3 DNA reads TGTGCCAGCAGCTTAGAAGGTGCGTTAGCGGCTCAAGAGACCCAGTACTAC.

The V and J genes are TRBV29-1 and TRBJ1-2; perhaps TRBD1 as D (5 bases). Germline CDR1 reads SQVTM; CDR2 reads ANQGSEA. V lost 7 bases and J 7 bases, leaving 16 bases between the germline ends. The CDR3 consists of 12 residues. CDR3 sequence: CSAQMGGTGYTF. Written as DNA, the CDR3 is TGCAGCGCCCAAATGGGTGGGACTGGCTACACCTTC.

On this clonotype itself: With a much larger clone just one base away, this may be a read error. The chain joins TRBV2 to TRBJ2-2; D is perhaps TRBD2 (5 bases). CDR3 size: 13 residues. Germline V lookup: CDR1 SNHLY, CDR2 FYNNEI. CDR3 DNA sequence: TGTGCCAGCAGTGAAGACCGAACCGGGGAGCTGCTTTTT. Its protein product is CASSEDRTGELLF.

Of note for this clonotype: A much larger clone lies one base from this, so it may be a read error. The CDR3, as DNA: TGTGCCAGCAGTAGGAGGGGGGCTCGCGAATCACCCCTCCACTTT. It translates to CASSRRGARESPLHF. The chain links TRBV2 to TRBJ1-6; TRBD1 might be the D (6 bases). V was shortened by 5 bases and J by 10 bases, with 18 bases between the two germline ends. The CDR3 spans 15 residues. Germline CDR1 reads SNHLY; CDR2 reads FYNNEI.

The sample holds a few counts of this clonotype. The chain joins TRBV12-3 or TRBV12-4 to TRBJ1-1; unclear D gene. Trimming removed 7 bases from V and 2 bases from J, with 11 bases in between. CDR3 length: 13 residues. The CDR3, as DNA: TGTGCCAGCAATTACCGCCAAAACACTGAAGCTTTCTTT. Protein: CASNYRQNTEAFF.

The gene calls are TRBV9 and TRBJ2-7; 9 positions match TRBD2. Germline lookup yields CDR1 SGDLS and CDR2 YYNGEE. The ends lost 4 bases at V and 7 bases at J; junction bases unmatched: 12. The CDR3 is 15 residues long. The CDR3 DNA follows: TGTGCCAGCAGCCAAGGAGCGGGAGGTGCGCGGGAGCAGTACTTC. Its translation: CASSQGAGGAREQYF.

Only a few counts were recorded for this clonotype. The V gene is TRBV10-3, the J gene TRBJ1-1; 10 positions match TRBD1. J was trimmed by 2 bases and V by 10 bases; bases with no gene match: 7. Germline CDR1 reads ENHRY; CDR2 reads SYGVKD. This CDR3 has 14 residues. Written as DNA, the CDR3 is TGTGCCAGCCGGACAGGGGGTTTCAACACTGAAGCTTTCTTT. Translating gives CASRTGGFNTEAFF.

Here the CDR3 reads CASRGGAAGAFF. Written as DNA, the CDR3 is TGTGCCAGCAGGGGGGGGGCCGCCGGGGCTTTCTTT. V is TRBV25-1 and J is TRBJ1-1; the D gene is possibly TRBD1 (6 bases). The CDR3 runs 12 residues. V lost 6 bases and J lost 11, with 16 bases in between. From germline, CDR1 is MGHDK and CDR2 SYGVNS.

This clonotype occurred many times. The chain combines TRBV29-1 with TRBJ2-7; 7 bases are a match to TRBD2. The germline V gene has CDR1 SQVTM and CDR2 ANQGSEA. After removal of 4 bases from V and 7 bases from J, the junction contained 13 bases not matched to a gene. The CDR3 consists of 14 residues. The CDR3 region has the DNA TGCAGCGTTGTGGTGCGGGAGTCCCATGGGGAGCAGTACTTC. This sequence encodes CSVVVRESHGEQYF.

This chain joins TRBV29-1 and TRBJ1-1, with 8 bases that match TRBD1. V trimming: 5 bases; J trimming: 7 bases; junction bases outside the gene matches: 9. This CDR3 has 13 residues. Germline loops: CDR1 SQVTM, CDR2 ANQGSEA. CDR3 amino acids: CSVIPTGAGEAFF. The CDR3 DNA follows: TGCAGCGTTATCCCGACAGGGGCAGGTGAAGCTTTCTTT.

The table lists this clonotype with a count of one. The chain has TRBV7-9 and TRBJ2-6, with D unclear. V lost 3 bases to trimming and J lost 4 bases, with 4 bases between them. The length of the CDR3 is 13 residues. Germline assignment: CDR1 SEHNR and CDR2 FQNEAQ (reference sequence). CDR3 residues: CASSFEGANVLTF. The CDR3 nucleotides are TGTGCCAGCAGCTTCGAAGGGGCCAACGTCCTGACTTTC.

J is TRBJ1-1 and V is TRBV11-1, with TRBD1 matching 9 bases. Germline CDR1 and CDR2: SGHAT and FQDESV (reference sequence). The CDR3 loop spans 17 amino acids. V gave up 8 bases and J gave up 4 bases; unmatched junction bases: 17. This chain's CDR3 is CASSPSTGGQSSTEAFF. The DNA of the CDR3 is TGTGCCAGCTCACCTTCGACAGGGGGACAATCCAGCACTGAAGCTTTCTTT. The complete variable domain, with remaining parts taken from reference TRBV11-1 and TRBJ1-1, reads EAEVAQSPRYKITEKSQAVAFWCDPISGHATLYWYRQILGQGPELLVQFQDESVVDDSQLPKDRFSAERLKGVDSTLKIQPAELGDSAMYLCASSPSTGGQSSTEAFFGQGTRLTVV.

As for this clonotype: A much larger clonotype is one base distant, so this may be a read error. The chain is built from TRBV20-1 and TRBJ1-1; no clear D gene. The CDR3 is made up of 13 amino acids. Germline lookup yields CDR1 DFQATT and CDR2 SNEGSKA (reference sequence). Trimming shortened V by 3 bases and J by 8 bases, and 16 bases separated the two germline ends. The CDR3: CSASTSEPYEAFF. CDR3 DNA sequence: TGCAGTGCTAGTACGTCGGAACCTTACGAAGCTTTCTTT.

In its sample, this clonotype was seen many times. V gene TRBV29-1 combines with J gene TRBJ1-2, with a possible D match to TRBD1 (6 bases). Trimming stripped 0 bases from V and 8 bases from J, with 19 bases between. The CDR3 is 15 residues long. Germline CDR1 SQVTM, CDR2 ANQGSEA. In DNA form, the CDR3 reads TGCAGCGTTGAAGATCAGGACAGCCGAGGGGAGGGCTACACCTTC. Amino acid sequence: CSVEDQDSRGEGYTF.

This chain connects TRBV7-9 to TRBJ2-7; D gene ambiguous. The J call may be faulty, since TRBJ2-1 better matches the DNA end. This CDR3 contains 14 residues. Germline V CDR1 and CDR2: SEHNR, FQNEAQ (reference sequence). The CDR3 region is CASSLGQVSDEQFF. CDR3 in DNA: TGTGCCAGCAGCTTAGGCCAGGTCTCCGATGAGCAGTTCTTC.

The V gene is TRBV29-1, the J gene TRBJ2-7, with D possibly being TRBD1 (5 bases). Between the trimmed V and J ends, which lost 8 bases and 3 bases, there was a span of 14 bases. CDR1 is SQVTM and CDR2 is ANQGSEA in the germline V gene. The CDR3 runs to 12 residues. As DNA, the CDR3 is TGCAGCTTAGGGCCACAGGTCTACGAGCAGTACTTC. Translated, it gives CSLGPQVYEQYF.

This clonotype was detected many times. This chain uses TRBV5-1 with TRBJ1-2; D is uncertain. The CDR3 runs to 13 residues. The V and J ends lost 1 base and 8 bases respectively, with 12 bases between them. CDR1 is SGHRS and CDR2 is YFSETQ in the germline V gene. The DNA of the CDR3 is TGCGCCAGCAGCTTGATAAGGGATAAAGGCTACACCTTC. As protein: CASSLIRDKGYTF.

The table lists this clonotype with a count of one. A single base separates this from a much larger clone, so it may be a read error. The chain links TRBV7-9 to TRBJ2-5, with TRBD2 matching over 13 bases. The germline V gene has CDR1 SEHNR and CDR2 FQNEAQ (reference sequence). The CDR3 totals 13 residues. CDR3 amino acids: CASGLAGVEPQYF. The CDR3 DNA reads TGTGCCAGCGGACTAGCGGGAGTAGAGCCCCAGTACTTC.

Note on this clonotype: Being one base from a much bigger clone, this may be a read error. The genes are TRBV7-9 and TRBJ1-2, with D perhaps matching TRBD1 (5 bases). The V and J ends lost 5 bases and 0 bases respectively, with 13 bases between them. CDR1 and CDR2 from the germline V gene are SEHNR and FQNEAQ (reference sequence). This CDR3 contains 15 residues. The CDR3 loop reads CASSPTGPANYGYTF. Here the CDR3 DNA reads TGTGCCAGCAGCCCTACAGGACCCGCTAACTATGGCTACACCTTC.

Points on this clonotype: Compared with germline, one end of the junction differs, possibly owing to a read error. This rearrangement joins TRBV13 to TRBJ2-7; D assignment may be TRBD1 or TRBD2 (5 bases each). The CDR3 is 14 residues long. Germline CDR1 and CDR2: PRHDT and FYEKMQ (reference sequence). CDR3 nucleotide sequence: TGTGCCAGGACTGGGACCGAAGGATCCTACGAGCGGTACTTC. Translating gives CARTGTEGSYERYF.

In this sample, this clonotype turned up many times. The chain joins TRBV25-1 to TRBJ2-7; TRBD1 is a possible D gene (6 bases). Germline CDR1 reads MGHDK; CDR2 reads SYGVNS. V lost 6 bases to trimming and J lost 4 bases, with 19 bases between them. The CDR3 length is 15 residues. The CDR3 DNA reads as TGTGCCAGCAGCGCTGGACCGGGACACTTATACGAGCAGTACTTC. It is translated as CASSAGPGHLYEQYF.

This clonotype occurred a few times. The gene calls are TRBV7-2 and TRBJ2-6; 8 bases line up with TRBD1. J was trimmed by 1 base and V by 5 bases; bases with no gene match: 7. There are 17 residues in the CDR3. Germline V gives CDR1 SGHTA, CDR2 FQGNSA. The CDR3 nucleotides read TGTGCCAGCAGCCTGCGGCAGGGGGCTTCTGGGGCCAACGTCCTGACTTTC. Residues: CASSLRQGASGANVLTF.

The J gene is TRBJ1-1, the V gene TRBV3-1; D uncertain. CDR1 and CDR2 from the germline V gene are LGHDT and YNNKEL (reference sequence). The CDR3 length is 15 residues. V was cut by 1 base and J by 0 bases, with 9 bases left in between. The CDR3 loop is CASSQVIAMNTEAFF. The CDR3 nucleotides read TGTGCCAGCAGCCAAGTTATAGCAATGAACACTGAAGCTTTCTTT.